The 17 T cell receptor beta chains below were found in one sample sequenced in a study of shared clonotypes between healthy human individuals. Here immunoSEQ multiplex PCR was the method, and the copy in TCRdb shows in-frame clones only, minus some. The sample contains roughly 2.4 million clones, approximately 96% of which appear only once. The sequenced sample consisted of naive CD4+ T cells sorted from blood. Specified subset: CD45RA+ positively selected. Source of these receptors: a man younger than 35 in good health.

V gene TRBV18 combines with J gene TRBJ1-2, with D possibly TRBD1 on 5 matching bases. With 1 base removed from V and 10 bases from J, the gap between germline ends came to 13 bases. The length of the CDR3 is 13 residues. Germline CDR1 is KGHSH and CDR2 is LQKENI. The CDR3 region is CASSPRQGDDYTF. DNA for the CDR3: TGTGCCAGCTCACCACGGCAGGGTGACGACTACACCTTC.

The V and J genes are TRBV11-2 and TRBJ1-6, with D tentatively TRBD1 (5 bases). This CDR3 region has 16 residues. With 5 bases removed from V and 0 bases from J, the gap between germline ends came to 11 bases. Per the germline V gene, CDR1 is SGHAT and CDR2 is FQNNGV. This chain's CDR3 is CASSATAISYNSPLHF. DNA for the CDR3: TGTGCCAGCAGCGCGACAGCGATCTCCTATAATTCACCCCTCCACTTT.

The chain carries TRBV5-4 and TRBJ2-3, with unresolved D. V was shortened by 3 bases and J by 4 bases, with 9 bases between the two germline ends. CDR1 and CDR2 (germline): SGHNT, YYREEE (reference sequence). The CDR3 extends over 13 amino acids. In DNA form, the CDR3 reads TGTGCCAGCAGCTCCCAATGGGCAGATACGCAGTATTTT. Protein sequence: CASSSQWADTQYF.

Worth noting for this clone: Other DNA sequences of this sample code for an identical CDR3. The CDR3 spells CASSLTAEQFF. CDR3 DNA: TGTGCCAGCAGCTTAACAGCCGAGCAGTTCTTC. The chain links TRBV7-9 to TRBJ2-1; no clear D gene. The germline V gene encodes CDR1 SEHNR and CDR2 FQNEAQ (reference sequence). The V end lost 2 bases, the J end lost 10 bases, and 6 bases lay between the germline ends. The CDR3 spans 11 residues.

The chain recombines TRBV4-1 with TRBJ1-6, with unresolved D. The V end was cut by 1 base, the J end by 0 bases, with 7 bases between. From germline, CDR1 is MGHRA and CDR2 YSYEKL. CDR3 length: 16 amino acids. DNA for the CDR3: TGCGCCAGCAGCCAAGCGCCGAGCTCCTATAATTCACCCCTCCACTTT. As protein: CASSQAPSSYNSPLHF.

The rearrangement links TRBV18 to TRBJ2-7; 8 bases match TRBD2. The CDR3 covers 16 residues. After removal of 2 bases from V and 3 bases from J, the junction contained 9 bases not matched to a gene. Germline-derived CDR1 and CDR2 are KGHSH and LQKENI. DNA for the CDR3: TGTGCCAGCTCACCATCGGGGGGGGCGCGGTTCTACGAGCAGTACTTC. It encodes CASSPSGGARFYEQYF.

The V and J genes are TRBV4-1 and TRBJ2-1; D is possibly TRBD1 (5 bases). The germline V gene encodes CDR1 MGHRA and CDR2 YSYEKL. The germline V and J ends were trimmed by 0 bases and 5 bases, with 14 bases remaining between them. This CDR3 has 16 residues. DNA for the CDR3: TGCGCCAGCAGCCAAGATCCCAGGGTAACGGACAATGAGCAGTTCTTC. Its translation is CASSQDPRVTDNEQFF.

V and J are TRBV5-1 and TRBJ1-1; 8 bases match TRBD1. Trimming took 0 bases from V and 3 from J; bases not matched to a gene: 7. Germline CDR1 reads SGHRS; CDR2 reads YFSETQ. CDR3 size: 16 residues. This CDR3 is CASSLVQGAMDTEAFF. CDR3 nucleotides: TGCGCCAGCAGCTTGGTGCAGGGGGCTATGGACACTGAAGCTTTCTTT. The whole variable domain, filled in from reference TRBV5-1 and TRBJ1-1, reads KAGVTQTPRYLIKTRGQQVTLSCSPISGHRSVSWYQQTPGQGLQFLFEYFSETQRNKGNFPGRFSGRQFSNSRSEMNVSTLELGDSALYLCASSLVQGAMDTEAFFGQGTRLTVV.

This clone has more than one count but fewer than ten. The same CDR3 is also encoded by other DNA sequences in this sample. V is TRBV28 and J is TRBJ1-5; no reliable D call. The germline V gene encodes CDR1 MDHEN and CDR2 SYDVKM. CDR3 length: 12 amino acids. The ends were cut back, 4 bases at V and 2 bases at J, with 3 bases in the middle. The DNA of the CDR3 is TGTGCCAGCAGTTGGGGCAATCAGCCCCAGCATTTT. Protein sequence: CASSWGNQPQHF.

This sequence joins TRBV6-6 and TRBJ2-1, with 12 bases that match TRBD2. The CDR3 runs 16 residues. V lost 4 bases, J lost 8 bases, and 9 bases stayed unmatched. Germline V lookup: CDR1 MNHNY, CDR2 SVGAGI (reference sequence). The CDR3 bases are TGTGCCAGCAGTTGGAGATCTAGCGGGGGGGCAGATGAGCAGTTCTTC. Its protein is CASSWRSSGGADEQFF.

The chain recombines TRBV10-2 with TRBJ1-1, with TRBD1 matching 7 bases. CDR1 is WSHSY, CDR2 SAAADI, per germline. The V gene end was trimmed by 8 bases and the J gene end by 0 bases; junction bases not matched to a gene: 6. This CDR3 contains 14 residues. The CDR3 is CASFRGPVNTEAFF. The CDR3 DNA follows: TGCGCCAGCTTTAGGGGGCCGGTGAACACTGAAGCTTTCTTT.

The rearrangement links TRBV9 to TRBJ2-7; 8 nucleotides line up with TRBD1. The V segment lost 0 bases and the J segment 2 bases; nucleotides outside the gene matches: 4. CDR1 and CDR2 (germline): SGDLS, YYNGEE. The CDR3 sequence is 15 residues long. CDR3 DNA: TGTGCCAGCAGCGTAGCAGGGGGCCTCGCCTACGAGCAGTACTTC. Its translation is CASSVAGGLAYEQYF.

J is TRBJ2-7 and V is TRBV10-3, with 8 bases that match TRBD1. Germline values: CDR1 ENHRY, CDR2 SYGVKD. V dropped 10 bases and J dropped 0; count of bases not matched to a gene: 8. This CDR3 contains 14 residues. The CDR3 loop reads CATHSGTGSYEQYF. CDR3 nucleotide sequence: TGTGCCACTCACTCCGGGACAGGCTCCTACGAGCAGTACTTC.

A few counts support this clone. Distinct nucleotide sequences in the sample also encode this CDR3. V usage is TRBV2 and J usage is TRBJ1-1; unclear D gene. The CDR3 consists of 12 residues. The germline V gene has CDR1 SNHLY and CDR2 FYNNEI. V was pared by 3 bases and J by 5 bases, with 7 bases between. CDR3 protein: CASSDLGTEAFF. The CDR3 DNA sequence: TGTGCCAGCAGTGATCTAGGTACTGAAGCTTTCTTT.

The chain carries TRBV10-3 and TRBJ2-3; D is ambiguous. Trimming removed 2 bases at V and 0 bases at J, with 9 bases between. The length of the CDR3 is 15 residues. CDR1 and CDR2 (germline): ENHRY, SYGVKD. CDR3 protein: CAISEGVTSTDTQYF. DNA of the CDR3: TGTGCCATCAGTGAGGGGGTAACTAGCACAGATACGCAGTATTTT.

The chain joins TRBV11-2 to TRBJ2-1; D remains unclear. The CDR3 consists of 17 residues. The V end lost 6 bases, the J end lost 0 bases, and 18 bases lay between the germline ends. In germline, CDR1 is SGHAT, CDR2 FQNNGV. In DNA, the CDR3 is TGTGCCAGCAGTCTTAGCCAACAGAGCAACTCCTACAATGAGCAGTTCTTC. Its protein is CASSLSQQSNSYNEQFF.

This sequence joins TRBV6-5 and TRBJ1-3, with D maybe TRBD1 (6 bases). Germline V gene data show CDR1 as MNHEY and CDR2 as SVGAGI. Trimming removed 8 bases from V and 2 bases from J, with 13 bases in between. CDR3 length equals 14 residues. The CDR3: CASWGARAGNTIYF. DNA for the CDR3: TGTGCCAGCTGGGGGGCCAGGGCTGGAAACACCATATATTTT.